This T cell receptor beta chain was identified during a study of early T cells in non-severe SARS-CoV-2 infection. This CDR3 has 11 amino acids. V dropped 5 bases and J dropped 2 bases, with 5 bases sitting between them. Germline CDR1 and CDR2: SGHRS and YFSETQ. Individual cDNA molecules were tagged with unique molecular identifiers, the study reported. TCRdb itself ran the 5' RACE reads through MiXCR, one entry per CDR3 protein. Of around 23,000 distinct CDR3 sequences in the sample, around 5.2% were seen once. The V gene is TRBV5-1, the J gene TRBJ2-7; D uncertain. Sequencing used whole blood. This receptor was identified in an adult who was a healthcare worker with PCR-confirmed SARS-CoV-2 infection or an uninfected control (not recorded which). CDR3 loop: CASSEAYEQYF. CDR3 in DNA: TGCGCCAGCAGTGAGGCCTACGAGCAGTACTTC. Complete variable domain (other parts from reference TRBV5-1 and TRBJ2-7): KAGVTQTPRYLIKTRGQQVTLSCSPISGHRSVSWYQQTPGQGLQFLFEYFSETQRNKGNFPGRFSGRQFSNSRSEMNVSTLELGDSALYLCASSEAYEQYFGPGTRLTVT.